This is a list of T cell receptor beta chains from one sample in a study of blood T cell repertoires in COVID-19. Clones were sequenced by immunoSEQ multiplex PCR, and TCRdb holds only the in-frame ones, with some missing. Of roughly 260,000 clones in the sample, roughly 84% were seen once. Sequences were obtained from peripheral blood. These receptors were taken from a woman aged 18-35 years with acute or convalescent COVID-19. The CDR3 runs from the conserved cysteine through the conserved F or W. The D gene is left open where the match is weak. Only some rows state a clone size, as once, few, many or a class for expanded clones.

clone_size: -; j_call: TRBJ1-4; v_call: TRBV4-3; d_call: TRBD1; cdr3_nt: TGCGCCAGCAGCCAAGTGGGACAGGGGGGTGAAAAACTGTTTTTT; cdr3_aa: CASSQVGQGGEKLFF
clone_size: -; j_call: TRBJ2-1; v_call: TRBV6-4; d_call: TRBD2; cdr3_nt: TGTGCCAGCAGTGACAGTCAGGGACTAGCGGGAGGATACAATGAGCAGTTCTTC; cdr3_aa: CASSDSQGLAGGYNEQFF
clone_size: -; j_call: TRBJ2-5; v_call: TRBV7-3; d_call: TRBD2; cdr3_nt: TGTGCCAGCAGCTTAGGACTAGCCGGGGGAGGGCGGGAGACCCAGTACTTC; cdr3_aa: CASSLGLAGGGRETQYF
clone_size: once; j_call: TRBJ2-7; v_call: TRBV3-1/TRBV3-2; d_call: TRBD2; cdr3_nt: TGTGCCAGCAGCGGAGGGACTAGCGGGAGGAAGGGACTCTACGAGCAGTACTTC; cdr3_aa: CASSGGTSGRKGLYEQYF
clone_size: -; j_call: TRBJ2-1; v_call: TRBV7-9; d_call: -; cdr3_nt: TGTGCCAGCAGCTTAGGGTCCTCGGTCCATGAGCAGTTCTTC; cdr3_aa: CASSLGSSVHEQFF
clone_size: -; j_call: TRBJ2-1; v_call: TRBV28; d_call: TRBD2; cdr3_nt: TGTGCCAGCAGTTTAGGGGGGGGCTCCTACAATGAGCAGTTCTTC; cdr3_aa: CASSLGGGSYNEQFF
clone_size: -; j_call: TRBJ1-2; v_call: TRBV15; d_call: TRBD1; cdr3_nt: TGTGCCACCAGCAGAGATAGTGCACAGGGGGTGCAAATATTC; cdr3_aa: CATSRDSAQGVQIF
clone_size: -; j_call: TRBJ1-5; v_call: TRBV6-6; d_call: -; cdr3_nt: TGTGCCAGCAGAGGAGACAATCAGCCCCAGCATTTT; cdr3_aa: CASRGDNQPQHF
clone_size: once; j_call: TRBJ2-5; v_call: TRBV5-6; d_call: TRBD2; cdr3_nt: TGTGCCAGCAGCTACCCTAGCGGGAGTAGTTACGAGACCCAGTACTTC; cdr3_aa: CASSYPSGSSYETQYF
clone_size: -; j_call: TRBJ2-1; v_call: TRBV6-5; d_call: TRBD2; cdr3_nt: TGTGCCAGCAGAGGGACTAGCGGGAGTAATGAGCAGTTCTTC; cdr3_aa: CASRGTSGSNEQFF
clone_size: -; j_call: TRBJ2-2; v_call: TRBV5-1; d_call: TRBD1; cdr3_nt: TGCGCCAGCAGCTCCAGGACAGGTCCGAACACCGGGGAGCTGTTTTTT; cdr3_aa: CASSSRTGPNTGELFF
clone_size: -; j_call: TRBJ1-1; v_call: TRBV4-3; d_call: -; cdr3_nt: TGCGCCAGCAGCCAAGACACGGGCACTGAAGCTTTCTTT; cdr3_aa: CASSQDTGTEAFF
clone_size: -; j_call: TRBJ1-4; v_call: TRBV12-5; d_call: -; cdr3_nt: TGTGCTAGTGGTTTGGGGGGCCCCACTAATGAAAAACTGTTTTTT; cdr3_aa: CASGLGGPTNEKLFF
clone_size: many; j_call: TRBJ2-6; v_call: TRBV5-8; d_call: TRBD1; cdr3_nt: TGTGCCAGCAGCTTGGCCGGATGGGGACAGCCCTCTGGGGCCAACGTCCTGACTTTC; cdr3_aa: CASSLAGWGQPSGANVLTF
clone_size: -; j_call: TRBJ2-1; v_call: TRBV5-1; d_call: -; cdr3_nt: TGCGCCAGCAGCTTGGAGTTTCCGGGATCCTACAATGAGCAGTTCTTC; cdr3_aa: CASSLEFPGSYNEQFF
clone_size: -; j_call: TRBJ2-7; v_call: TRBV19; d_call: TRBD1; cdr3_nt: TGTGCCAGTTCCAGGACAGGTGTCTACGAGCAGTACTTC; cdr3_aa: CASSRTGVYEQYF
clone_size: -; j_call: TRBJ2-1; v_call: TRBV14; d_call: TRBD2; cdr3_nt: TGTGCCAGCAGCCGGCCTGGGCTAGCGGGAGGAGGGTCCTACAATGAGCAGTTCTTC; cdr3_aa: CASSRPGLAGGGSYNEQFF
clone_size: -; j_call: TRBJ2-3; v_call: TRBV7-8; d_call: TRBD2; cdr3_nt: TGTGCCAGCAGCTTAGTCCCTAGCGGGCTCACAGATACGCAGTATTTT; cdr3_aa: CASSLVPSGLTDTQYF
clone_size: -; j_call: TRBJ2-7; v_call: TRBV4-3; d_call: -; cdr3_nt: TGCGCCAGCAGCCAGGGCACAGGGAAACCCTACGAGCAGTACTTC; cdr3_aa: CASSQGTGKPYEQYF
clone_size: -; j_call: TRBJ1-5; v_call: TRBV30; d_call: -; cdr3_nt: TGTGCCTGGAGTGTATTTCGGGCAGGGAATCAGCCCCAGCATTTT; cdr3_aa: CAWSVFRAGNQPQHF
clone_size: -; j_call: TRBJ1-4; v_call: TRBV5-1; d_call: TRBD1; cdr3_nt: TGCGCCAGCGGGACAGGGGGCGCCGGTGAAAAACTGTTTTTT; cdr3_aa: CASGTGGAGEKLFF
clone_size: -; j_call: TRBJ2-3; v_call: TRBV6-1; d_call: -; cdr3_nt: TGTGCCAGCAGTGAAGTCGCAGGGCGCACAGATACGCAGTATTTT; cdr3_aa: CASSEVAGRTDTQYF
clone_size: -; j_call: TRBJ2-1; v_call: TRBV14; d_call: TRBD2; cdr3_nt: TGTGCCAGCAGCCGCCTAGCGGGAGGGCCCTCCTACAATGAGCAGTTCTTC; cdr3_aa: CASSRLAGGPSYNEQFF
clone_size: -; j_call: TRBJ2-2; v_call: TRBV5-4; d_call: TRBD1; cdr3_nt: TGTGCCAGCAGCTTGGTAGTCCCGAGGACAGGGCGGACCGGGGAGCTGTTTTTT; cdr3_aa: CASSLVVPRTGRTGELFF
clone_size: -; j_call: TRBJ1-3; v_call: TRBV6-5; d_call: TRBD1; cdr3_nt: TGTGCCAGCAGACCTACAGGGGGCCGTAACATATATTTT; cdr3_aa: CASRPTGGRNIYF
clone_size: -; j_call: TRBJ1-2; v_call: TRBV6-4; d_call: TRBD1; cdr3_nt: TGTGCCAGCAGCCCGACAGGGGGCCTCGTTGGTAACTATGGCTACACCTTC; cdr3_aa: CASSPTGGLVGNYGYTF
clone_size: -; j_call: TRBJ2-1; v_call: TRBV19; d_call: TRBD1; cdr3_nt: TGTGCCAGTAGTATCCCGGACAGGGCCTACAATGAGCAGTTCTTC; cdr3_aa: CASSIPDRAYNEQFF
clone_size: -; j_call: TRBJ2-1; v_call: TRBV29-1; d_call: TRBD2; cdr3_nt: TGCAGCGTTGAAAGGCTAGCGGGAGGGGGTGAGCAGTTCTTC; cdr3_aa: CSVERLAGGGEQFF
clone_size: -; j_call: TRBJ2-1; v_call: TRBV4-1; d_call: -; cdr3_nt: TGCGCCAGCAGCCAAGATGGACCGGGGGTTAGCGGATACAATGAGCAGTTCTTC; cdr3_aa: CASSQDGPGVSGYNEQFF
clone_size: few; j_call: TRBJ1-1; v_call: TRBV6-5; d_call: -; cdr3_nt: TGTGCCAGCAGTTACTCACGGGGGGGTGGCACTGAAGCTTTCTTT; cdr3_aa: CASSYSRGGGTEAFF
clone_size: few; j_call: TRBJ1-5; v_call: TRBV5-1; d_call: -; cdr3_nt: TGCGCCAGCAGATCAGGGGATGGCAATCAGCCCCAGCATTTT; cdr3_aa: CASRSGDGNQPQHF
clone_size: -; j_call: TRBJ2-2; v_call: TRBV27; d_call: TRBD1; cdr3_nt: TGTGCCAGCACCGGATTGGGGACAGGGGTTCGGGCCGGGGAGCTGTTTTTT; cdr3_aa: CASTGLGTGVRAGELFF
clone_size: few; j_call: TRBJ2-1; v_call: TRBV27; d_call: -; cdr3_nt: TGTGCCAGCAGTTTACGTCATCAGGGTACCACCTACAATGAGCAGTTCTTC; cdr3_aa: CASSLRHQGTTYNEQFF
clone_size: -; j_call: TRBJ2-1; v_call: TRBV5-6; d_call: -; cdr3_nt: TGTGCCAGCAGCTTGCTCGGGAAGCAGTTCTTC; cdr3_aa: CASSLLGKQFF
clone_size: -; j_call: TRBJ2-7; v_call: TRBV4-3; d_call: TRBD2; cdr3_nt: TGCGCCAGCAGCCAAGATTGGGCGGGAGGGCCGCTCGAGCAGTACTTC; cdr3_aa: CASSQDWAGGPLEQYF
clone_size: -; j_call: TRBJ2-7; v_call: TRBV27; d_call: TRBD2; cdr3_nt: TGTGCCAGCAGTTTAGGGGGGACTAGCGGGGGCTACGAGCAGTACTTC; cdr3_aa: CASSLGGTSGGYEQYF
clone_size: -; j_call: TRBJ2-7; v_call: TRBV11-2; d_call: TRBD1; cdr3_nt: TGTGCCAGCAGCTTTAGGACAGGGTACGAGCAGTACTTC; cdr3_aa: CASSFRTGYEQYF
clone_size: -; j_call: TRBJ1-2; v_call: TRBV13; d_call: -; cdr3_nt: TGTGCCAGCAGCACTACAGGGAATCGTCCCAACTATGGCTACACCTTC; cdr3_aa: CASSTTGNRPNYGYTF
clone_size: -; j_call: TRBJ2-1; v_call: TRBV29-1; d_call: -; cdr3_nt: TGCAGCGTTGAAGGCCCCCAGGAGTTCTTC; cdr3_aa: CSVEGPQEFF
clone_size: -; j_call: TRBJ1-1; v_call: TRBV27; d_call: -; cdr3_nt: TGTGCCAGCAGTTTTGACCAGGGAAGAGCTGAAGCTTTCTTT; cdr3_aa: CASSFDQGRAEAFF
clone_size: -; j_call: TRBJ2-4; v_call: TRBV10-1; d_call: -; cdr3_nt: TGCGCCAGCAGTGAGGGACAGATAGCCAAAAACATTCAGTACTTC; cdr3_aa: CASSEGQIAKNIQYF
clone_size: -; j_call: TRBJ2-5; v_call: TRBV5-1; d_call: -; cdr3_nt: TGCGCCAGCAGCCTCTGGACAGATCAAGAGACCCAGTACTTC; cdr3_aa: CASSLWTDQETQYF
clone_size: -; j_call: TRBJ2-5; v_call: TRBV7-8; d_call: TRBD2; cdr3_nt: TGTGCCAGCAGCTTAGCGGCTAGCGGGGAGCAAGAGACCCAGTACTTC; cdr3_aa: CASSLAASGEQETQYF
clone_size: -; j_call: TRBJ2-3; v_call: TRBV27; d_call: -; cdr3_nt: TGTGCCAGCAGTTTTGGGAGCGGGCATCTCACAGATACGCAGTATTTT; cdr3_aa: CASSFGSGHLTDTQYF
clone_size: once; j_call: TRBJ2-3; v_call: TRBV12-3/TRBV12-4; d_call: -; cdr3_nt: TGTGCCAGCAATCCTACCGGGGCAGATACGCAGTATTTT; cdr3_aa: CASNPTGADTQYF
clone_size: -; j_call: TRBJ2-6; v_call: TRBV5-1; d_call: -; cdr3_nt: TGCGCCAGCAGCTTGGCCGGACTAATCTCTGGGGCCAACGTCCTGACTTTC; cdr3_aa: CASSLAGLISGANVLTF
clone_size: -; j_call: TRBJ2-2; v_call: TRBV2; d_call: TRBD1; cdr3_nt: TGTGCCAGTCGTAGGGACAGCAACACCGGGGAGCTGTTTTTT; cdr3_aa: CASRRDSNTGELFF
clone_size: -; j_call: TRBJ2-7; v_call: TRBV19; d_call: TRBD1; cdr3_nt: TGTGCCAGTAGTATAGAGGACAGGGGCTACGAGCAGTACTTC; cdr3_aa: CASSIEDRGYEQYF
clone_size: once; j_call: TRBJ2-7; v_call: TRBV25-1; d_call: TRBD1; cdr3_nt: TGTGCCAGCAGTGGTACAGGGGGCGCGGGACCTTACGAGCAGTACTTC; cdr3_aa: CASSGTGGAGPYEQYF
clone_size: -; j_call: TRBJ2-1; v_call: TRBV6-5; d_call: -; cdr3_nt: TGTGCCAGCAGTTACGGGGGGGGGCGAAATGAGCAGTTCTTC; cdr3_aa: CASSYGGGRNEQFF
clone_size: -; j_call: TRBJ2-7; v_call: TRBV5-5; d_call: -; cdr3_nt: TGTGCCAGCAGCTTGGGCTCGGAGGTGCAGTACTTC; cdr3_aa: CASSLGSEVQYF
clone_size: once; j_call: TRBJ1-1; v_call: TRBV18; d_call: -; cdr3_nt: TGTGCCAGCTCGAGCGATCCTGGGACTGAAGCTTTCTTT; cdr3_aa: CASSSDPGTEAFF